This paragraph reports one T cell receptor beta chain. This clonotype has more than one count but fewer than ten. Its antigen specificity is not known. Base qualities are not provided; no much larger clone lies one nucleotide away. This entry belongs to a study of T cell repertoires in cytomegalovirus infection (dated by TCRdb to about 2019). For the wider study: Peptide stimulations targeted recently identified HLA-C-restricted CMV epitopes, whose presentation resists viral immunomodulation, together with well-studied HLA-B-restricted epitopes. Because public TCR beta signatures pointed to carriage of CMV infection together with the matching HLA type, the HLA type of each donor mattered for the analysis.

Taken from cysteine to valine, the CDR3 has 13 residues. The entry retains the CDR3 DNA only, 39 bases that are in frame from base 1. The germline V gene provides CDR1 MNHEY and CDR2 SVGEGT. Germline trimming: 6 bases from V, 5 bases from J; junction bases outside gene matches: 4. TCRdb shows the sequencer as Illumina HiSeq 1500. In-frame beta chains were kept once TCRdb had trimmed the public reads at Q25 with fastp and called clones with MiXCR. CDR3 protein duplicates are merged, each entry listing the most common genes and DNA. The sample profile shows about 920,000 distinct CDR3 sequences; roughly 30% of them were found once. Clones ranked in the top ten supply around 15% of the sample. The meaning of the sample's treatment or condition label: in vitro stimulation with specific CMV peptide epitopes to enrich CMV-specific T cells. Study-level results and caveats: In the ex vivo response, HLA-C-restricted CMV-specific TCR beta clonotypes were dominant, and in two of eight donors the single most frequent clonotype came from this HLA-C-restricted group. In both this cohort and an independent approximately 400-donor cohort, the cumulative frequency of public TCR beta family members distinguished carriers of CMV infection plus the relevant HLA type.

The chain is made from TRBV6-2 or TRBV6-3 and TRBJ2-7, and 10 junction bases match TRBD1. The sequence came from a human donor in good health (CMV status not recorded). Some clones in this sample may be carry-over from other donors' samples. Here the sequenced sample was cultured CD8+ T cells from PBMCs, taken from culture after CMV antigen stimulation. The CDR3: CASSIGTGDEQYV. The DNA reads as follows: TGTGCCAGCAGCATCGGGACAGGGGACGAGCAGTACGTC.